This T cell receptor (beta chain) was captured by sequencing in a study of blood T cells in healthy people across ages. Sample-barcoded 5' priming and a J-beta primer mix drove a second PCR of about 6 to 12 cycles. TCRdb used MiXCR to reprocess the 5' RACE reads, holding one entry per CDR3 protein. The profile shows 600,000 or so distinct CDR3 sequences, roughly 21% of them singletons. The CDR3 has 15 residues. V gave up 4 bases and J gave up 4 bases, with 12 bases separating them. The germline V gene encodes CDR1 SGHRS and CDR2 YFSETQ. This clonotype was counted many times. The chain couples TRBV5-1 to TRBJ2-6, with D perhaps being TRBD1 or TRBD2 (5 bases each). This TCR was sampled from a man aged 65 to 79 in good health. The material sequenced was blood. This CDR3 is CASSQGTKGANVLTF. The DNA for the CDR3 is TGCGCCAGCAGCCAAGGGACGAAAGGGGCCAACGTCCTGACTTTC.